These 13 T cell receptor beta chains were sequenced from one sample in a study of beta chain features in type 1 diabetes. The whole isolated RNA underwent reverse transcription, so sequencing captured expressed TCRB transcripts. Libraries were prepared by immunoSEQ multiplex PCR; TCRdb keeps only in-frame clonotypes and omits some of them. This sample carries 300,000 to 450,000 clones, around 19% of them seen once, and the ten largest clones take 0.044%. The sample comprised naive CD4+ T cells from blood. These receptors were collected from a woman younger than 30 in good health.

As regards this clone: Other nucleotide sequences in the sample specify the same CDR3. The rearrangement uses TRBV9 and TRBJ2-5, with a weak D call TRBD1 (6 bases). The CDR3 has 13 residues. In germline, CDR1 is SGDLS, CDR2 YYNGEE. The ends were cut back, 3 bases at V and 2 bases at J, with 8 bases in the middle. For the CDR3, the DNA is TGTGCCAGCAGCGGGGGGCTTCAAGAGACCCAGTACTTC. It translates to CASSGGLQETQYF.

Only a few counts were recorded for this clone. The same CDR3 is also encoded by other DNA sequences in this sample. J is TRBJ2-2 and V is TRBV5-1; 11 bases are a match to TRBD1. This CDR3 has 15 residues. CDR1 and CDR2 (germline): SGHRS, YFSETQ. Trimming cost V 4 bases and J 4 bases; bases outside gene matches: 3. In DNA form, the CDR3 reads TGCGCCAGCAGCCCCGGGACAGGGGGCACCGGGGAGCTGTTTTTT. It is translated as CASSPGTGGTGELFF.

This clone was counted once. The chain combines TRBV18 with TRBJ1-2; 9 positions agree with TRBD1. The CDR3 sequence is 17 residues long. Germline V CDR1 and CDR2: KGHSH, LQKENI. Trimming cost V 5 bases and J 3 bases; bases outside gene matches: 13. The CDR3 DNA sequence: TGTGCCAGCTCAAGACAGGGGGGGGAAGCGGCCCACTATGGCTACACCTTC. This codes for CASSRQGGEAAHYGYTF.

This clone was counted a few times. The chain employs TRBV2 and TRBJ2-1; 8 bases match TRBD1. In germline, CDR1 is SNHLY, CDR2 FYNNEI. J was trimmed by 7 bases and V by 4 bases; bases with no gene match: 3. The CDR3 runs to 13 residues. The CDR3 loop reads CASSGTGSNEQFF. The CDR3 nucleotides are TGTGCCAGCAGTGGGACAGGGTCAAATGAGCAGTTCTTC.

This chain uses TRBV5-1 with TRBJ1-2; 7 positions match TRBD1. Germline loops: CDR1 SGHRS, CDR2 YFSETQ. The CDR3 is made up of 14 amino acids. V dropped 0 bases and J dropped 4; count of bases not matched to a gene: 3. The CDR3 DNA follows: TGCGCCAGCAGCTTGGACAGGGGCGGCTATGGCTACACCTTC. Translation: CASSLDRGGYGYTF. The complete variable domain, with remaining parts taken from reference TRBV5-1 and TRBJ1-2, reads KAGVTQTPRYLIKTRGQQVTLSCSPISGHRSVSWYQQTPGQGLQFLFEYFSETQRNKGNFPGRFSGRQFSNSRSEMNVSTLELGDSALYLCASSLDRGGYGYTFGSGTRLTVV.

The chain has TRBV4-3 and TRBJ2-7, with 7 bases fitting TRBD1. The ends lost 4 bases at V and 5 bases at J; junction bases unmatched: 5. The length of the CDR3 is 13 residues. Germline V gives CDR1 LGHNA, CDR2 YSLEER. CDR3 region: CASSRQGSHEQYF. CDR3 nucleotide sequence: TGCGCCAGCAGCCGACAGGGTTCCCACGAGCAGTACTTC.

This clone turned up a few times. The chain joins TRBV23-1 to TRBJ2-5, with TRBD2 as a possible D gene (6 bases). TRBV23-1 is filed as an ORF, its function uncertain. V lost 3 bases and J 4 bases, leaving 27 bases between the germline ends. The CDR3 contains 19 residues. The CDR3 DNA follows: TGCGCCAGCAGTCAGAAGGGGATTGAGCGGGCCGAAAGACCAGAGACCCAGTACTTC. Its protein product is CASSQKGIERAERPETQYF.

This sequence joins TRBV9 and TRBJ2-1; TRBD1 matches 7 bases. The ends lost 0 bases at V and 13 bases at J; junction bases unmatched: 7. This CDR3 is built from 13 residues. Germline CDR1 and CDR2: SGDLS and YYNGEE. The CDR3 here is CASSVESRDSQFF. CDR3 in DNA: TGTGCCAGCAGCGTAGAATCCCGGGACAGCCAGTTCTTC.

The CDR3 DNA follows: TGTGCCTGGAGTGCCGGGACAGCGCAGTTCTTC. Amino acids: CAWSAGTAQFF. V usage is TRBV30 and J usage is TRBJ2-1, with 7 bases identical to TRBD1. CDR3 length: 11 amino acids. CDR1 and CDR2 (germline): GTSNPN, SVGIG (reference sequence). J was trimmed by 12 bases and V by 1 base; bases with no gene match: 3.

This clone was detected a few times. The genes are TRBV6-1 and TRBJ2-5; 8 nucleotides align to TRBD1. The CDR3 runs 15 residues. With V trimmed by 5 bases and J by 2 bases, 7 bases remained unmatched. CDR1 and CDR2 from the germline V gene are MNHNS and SASEGT. CDR3 region: CASSTTGVGQETQYF. The CDR3 DNA reads as TGTGCCAGCAGTACGACAGGGGTCGGGCAAGAGACCCAGTACTTC.

V is TRBV11-2 and J is TRBJ2-1; D is undetermined. Trimming left V 5 bases short and J 4 bases short, with 12 bases between. This CDR3 spans 14 amino acids. CDR1 and CDR2 (germline): SGHAT, FQNNGV. CDR3 coding DNA: TGTGCCAGCAGCCCCCCCTCCCGTTACAATGAGCAGTTCTTC. Its translation: CASSPPSRYNEQFF.

The chain carries TRBV14 and TRBJ1-6; tentatively, D is TRBD1 (6 bases). Germline V CDR1 and CDR2: SGHDN, FVKESK. V was trimmed by 5 bases and J by 6 bases, leaving 14 bases between them. The CDR3 is 15 amino acids. The DNA for the CDR3 is TGTGCCAGCAGCGATCGACAGGCCGCTAATTCACCCCTCCACTTT. This encodes CASSDRQAANSPLHF.

This chain links TRBV9 with TRBJ2-1; 7 nucleotides agree with TRBD2. Germline V CDR1 and CDR2: SGDLS, YYNGEE. Trimming cost V 4 bases and J 0 bases; bases outside gene matches: 4. This CDR3 region has 15 residues. The CDR3 sequence is CASSSRTSSYNEQFF. The DNA of the CDR3 is TGTGCCAGCAGCTCGCGGACTAGCTCCTACAATGAGCAGTTCTTC.